This T cell receptor beta chain was sequenced during a study of pediatric ulcerative colitis. The rectum was sampled with one to two pinch biopsies at colonoscopy. Profiled with immunoSEQ multiplex PCR; TCRdb holds only in-frame clones, not every one. The table shows 40,000 to 55,000 clones, with around 81% occurring only once. The V gene's germline CDR1 is LNHNV and CDR2 YYDKDF (reference sequence). This CDR3 spans 14 amino acids. The V end lost 1 base, the J end lost 4 bases, and 8 bases lay between the germline ends. About this clone itself: Its antigen is unidentified.

Findings and caveats of the study: Blood samples from a couple of patients yielded substantially fewer templates and were excluded from blood-rectal overlap analysis. Ulcerative colitis patients shared more blood-rectal clones than controls.

The material sequenced was gut tissue. This clonotype was obtained from a girl aged 5-17 years with moderate ulcerative colitis. V gene TRBV15 combines with J gene TRBJ1-3; D is ambiguous. The DNA for the CDR3 is TGTGCCACCAGCAGAGTGGCCAGGGGAAACACCATATATTTT. It specifies CATSRVARGNTIYF.